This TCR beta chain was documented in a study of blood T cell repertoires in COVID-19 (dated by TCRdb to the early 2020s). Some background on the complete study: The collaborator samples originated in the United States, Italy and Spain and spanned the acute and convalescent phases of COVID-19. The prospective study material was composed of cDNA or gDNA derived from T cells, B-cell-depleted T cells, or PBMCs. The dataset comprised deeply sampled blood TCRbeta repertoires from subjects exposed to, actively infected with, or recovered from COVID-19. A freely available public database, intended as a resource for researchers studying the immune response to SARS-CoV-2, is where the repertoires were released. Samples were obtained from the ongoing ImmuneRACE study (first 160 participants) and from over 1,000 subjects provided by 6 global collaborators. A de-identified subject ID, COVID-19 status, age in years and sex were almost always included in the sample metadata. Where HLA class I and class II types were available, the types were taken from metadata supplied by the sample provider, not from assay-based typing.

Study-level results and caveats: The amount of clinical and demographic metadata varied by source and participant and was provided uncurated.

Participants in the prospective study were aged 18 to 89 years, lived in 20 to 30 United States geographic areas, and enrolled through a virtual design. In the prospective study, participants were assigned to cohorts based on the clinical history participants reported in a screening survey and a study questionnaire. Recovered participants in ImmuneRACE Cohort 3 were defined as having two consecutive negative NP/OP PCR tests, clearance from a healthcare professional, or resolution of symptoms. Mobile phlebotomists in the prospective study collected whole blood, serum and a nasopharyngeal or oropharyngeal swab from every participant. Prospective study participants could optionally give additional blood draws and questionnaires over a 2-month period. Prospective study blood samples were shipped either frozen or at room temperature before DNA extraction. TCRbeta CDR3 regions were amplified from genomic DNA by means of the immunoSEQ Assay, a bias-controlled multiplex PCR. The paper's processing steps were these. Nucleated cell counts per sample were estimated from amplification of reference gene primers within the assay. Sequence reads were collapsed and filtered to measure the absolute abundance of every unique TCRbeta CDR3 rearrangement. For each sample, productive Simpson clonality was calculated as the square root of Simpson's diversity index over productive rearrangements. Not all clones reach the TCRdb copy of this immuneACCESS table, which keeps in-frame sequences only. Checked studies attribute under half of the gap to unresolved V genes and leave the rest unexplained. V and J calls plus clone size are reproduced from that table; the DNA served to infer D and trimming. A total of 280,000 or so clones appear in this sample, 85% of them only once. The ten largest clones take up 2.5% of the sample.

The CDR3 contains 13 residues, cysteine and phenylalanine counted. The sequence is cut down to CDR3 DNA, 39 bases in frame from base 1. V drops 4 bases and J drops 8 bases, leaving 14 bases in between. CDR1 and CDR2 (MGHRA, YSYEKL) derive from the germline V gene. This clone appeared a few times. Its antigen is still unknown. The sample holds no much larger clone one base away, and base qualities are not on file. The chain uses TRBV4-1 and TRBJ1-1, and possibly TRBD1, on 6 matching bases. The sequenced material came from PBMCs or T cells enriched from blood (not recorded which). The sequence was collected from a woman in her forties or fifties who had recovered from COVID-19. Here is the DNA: TGCGCCAGCAGCCTACAGGGTCGGAGGGAAGCTTTCTTT. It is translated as CASSLQGRREAFF.